The source of this TCR beta chain is a study of cytomegalovirus exposure and HLA in healthy donors. Both 60 Vbeta primers and 13 Jbeta primers went into the PCR. Data came from immunoSEQ multiplex PCR; TCRdb stores just in-frame clones and leaves some out. The top ten hold around 2% of the sample, which has about 130,000 clones, approximately 77% seen once. In germline, CDR1 is MNHEY, CDR2 SMNVEV (reference sequence). CDR3 length: 14 amino acids. The J segment lost 9 bases and the V segment lost 8 bases, leaving 13 bases of the junction unmatched. The sequenced sample consisted of PBMCs. The chain combines TRBV27 with TRBJ2-1, with 7 bases identical to TRBD1. The clonotype comes from a man aged 30-40 years in good health and CMV-seronegative. CDR3 in DNA: TGTGCCAGCGCTTGGACAAGCTCAGGGGGTGAGCAGTTCTTC. Protein sequence: CASAWTSSGGEQFF.